The rows below give T cell receptor beta chains drawn from one sample of a study of T-cell reconstitution after alpha-beta-depleted transplantation in children. TCRdb passed the PCR reads through MiXCR, listing each CDR3 protein once. The table lists some 150,000 distinct CDR3 sequences, about 9% of them singletons, with less than 20% in the top ten. Sequenced material: PBMCs, mostly from graft donor cells, taken 180 days after TCRalphabeta/CD19-depleted stem cell transplant. Every receptor here comes from a female patient between 2 and 10 years old who had a stem cell transplant for congenital amegakaryocytic thrombocytopenia, so the T cells may come from the graft donor. Each CDR3 is given with its conserved first and last residue. D genes are given only for firm matches. Not every row has a clone size; where given, it reads once, few, many or a size class.

CDR3aa	CDR3nt	j_gene	v_gene	d_gene	abundance
CSAKQASGNTIYF	TGCAGTGCTAAACAGGCCTCTGGAAACACCATATATTTT	TRBJ1-3	TRBV20-1	.	.
CASSLAGEPAYGYTF	TGTGCCAGCAGCTTAGCAGGCGAACCAGCGTATGGCTACACCTTC	TRBJ1-2	TRBV7-2	.	many
CASSTPPAGGSYTF	TGTGCCAGTAGTACACCTCCGGCAGGGGGAAGCTACACCTTC	TRBJ1-2	TRBV19	TRBD1	few
CSARLTHETQYF	TGCAGTGCTAGGCTAACCCATGAGACCCAGTACTTC	TRBJ2-5	TRBV20-1	.	few
CASSGPNSPLHF	TGTGCCAGCTCGGGTCCGAATTCACCCCTCCACTTT	TRBJ1-6	TRBV18	.	.
CASRAPGLDLYGYTF	TGTGCCAGCAGGGCCCCGGGGCTGGACCTTTATGGCTACACCTTC	TRBJ1-2	TRBV6-1	.	many
CASSSRRVQPQHF	TGTGCCAGCAGTTCACGAAGGGTCCAGCCCCAGCATTTT	TRBJ1-5	TRBV28	.	few
CASSLGRATYEQYF	TGTGCCAGCAGCTTGGGCAGGGCTACCTACGAGCAGTACTTC	TRBJ2-7	TRBV5-6	.	.
CASSEFQQGLETQYF	TGTGCCAGCAGTGAATTTCAACAGGGACTGGAGACCCAGTACTTC	TRBJ2-5	TRBV6-1	.	many
CSANTRGTQYF	TGCAGTGCAAACACCAGGGGGACCCAGTACTTC	TRBJ2-5	TRBV20-1	.	many
CSARLPSGTDTQYF	TGCAGTGCTAGACTACCAAGCGGGACAGATACGCAGTATTTT	TRBJ2-3	TRBV20-1	.	.
CASSLTSGLAKNSQYF	TGTGCCAGCAGCTTGACTAGCGGACTAGCCAAAAACAGTCAGTACTTC	TRBJ2-4	TRBV7-2	TRBD2	.
CSARAAGGIYEQFF	TGCAGTGCTAGAGCAGCGGGGGGGATCTATGAGCAGTTCTTC	TRBJ2-1	TRBV20-1	TRBD2	.
CAWGAPLKQYF	TGTGCCTGGGGGGCACCCTTGAAGCAGTACTTC	TRBJ2-7	TRBV30	.	few
CATSDSGGRNEQFF	TGTGCCACCAGTGATTCGGGCGGGAGAAATGAGCAGTTCTTC	TRBJ2-1	TRBV24-1	TRBD2	many
CASSLDDRVYGYTF	TGCGCCAGCAGCTTGGATGACAGGGTCTATGGCTACACCTTC	TRBJ1-2	TRBV5-1	TRBD1	many
CSARDPAGPPYEQYF	TGCAGTGCTAGAGATCCAGCAGGGCCGCCTTACGAGCAGTACTTC	TRBJ2-7	TRBV20-1	.	many
CASKAGGQETQYF	TGTGCCAGCAAGGCGGGAGGGCAGGAGACCCAGTACTTC	TRBJ2-5	TRBV28	TRBD2	.
CASSQTTAVWLDEQYF	TGTGCCAGCAGCCAAACGACAGCGGTCTGGCTTGACGAGCAGTACTTC	TRBJ2-7	TRBV14	.	few
CSVGQGQSYGYTF	TGCAGCGTTGGGCAGGGACAATCTTATGGCTACACCTTC	TRBJ1-2	TRBV29-1	.	few
CASKEVYNEQFF	TGTGCCAGCAAAGAGGTATACAATGAGCAGTTCTTC	TRBJ2-1	TRBV6-1	.	many
CARPSGGPFFF	TGCGCCAGACCTAGCGGGGGGCCCTTTTTTTTT	TRBJ2-3	TRBV10-1	TRBD2	many
CASSLDPSWSNTDTQYF	TGTGCCAGCAGCTTGGACCCTTCGTGGTCTAACACAGATACGCAGTATTTT	TRBJ2-3	TRBV5-4	.	.
CASSLYPPVNTIYF	TGTGCCAGCAGTTTATATCCCCCGGTGAACACCATATATTTT	TRBJ1-3	TRBV28	.	many
CASSPRSWDPYF	TGTGCCAGCAGTCCCAGGTCGTGGGATCCGTACTTC	TRBJ2-7	TRBV28	.	.
CSAREGASGELFF	TGCAGTGCTAGAGAAGGGGCGAGCGGGGAGCTGTTTTTT	TRBJ2-2	TRBV20-1	.	many
CASSFETPGQGFYEQYF	TGTGCCAGCAGCTTCGAGACTCCGGGACAGGGCTTTTACGAGCAGTACTTC	TRBJ2-7	TRBV5-5	TRBD1	many
CASSSGQGQETQYF	TGCGCCAGCAGCTCTGGACAGGGGCAAGAGACCCAGTACTTC	TRBJ2-5	TRBV5-1	TRBD1	many
CASSYSSPGQGIKNIQYF	TGTGCCAGCAGTTACTCAAGTCCGGGACAGGGAATTAAAAACATTCAGTACTTC	TRBJ2-4	TRBV6-2/TRBV6-3	TRBD1	many
CASSLRLGTETQYF	TGCGCCAGCAGCTTGAGGTTGGGGACGGAGACCCAGTACTTC	TRBJ2-5	TRBV5-1	.	many
CASSPWNMRLAKNIQYF	TGCGCCAGCAGCCCCTGGAACATGAGGTTGGCCAAAAACATTCAGTACTTC	TRBJ2-4	TRBV5-1	.	many
CASSPFGLAGVSRYEQYF	TGTGCCAGCTCACCATTCGGACTAGCGGGAGTTTCTCGCTACGAGCAGTACTTC	TRBJ2-7	TRBV18	TRBD2	many
CAISALNTEAFF	TGTGCCATCAGTGCGCTGAACACTGAAGCTTTCTTT	TRBJ1-1	TRBV10-3	.	.
CSARAGLAYEQYF	TGCAGTGCTAGAGCCGGACTAGCCTACGAGCAGTACTTC	TRBJ2-7	TRBV20-1	TRBD2	few
CAWSVMGLAAYNEQFF	TGTGCCTGGAGTGTGATGGGACTAGCGGCCTACAATGAGCAGTTCTTC	TRBJ2-1	TRBV30	TRBD2	.
CASSSRPTRLEKLFF	TGCGCCAGCAGCTCCAGACCTACCCGCCTTGAAAAACTGTTTTTT	TRBJ1-4	TRBV4-3	.	many
CSAMVGTAQGGELFF	TGCAGTGCTATGGTCGGGACAGCCCAGGGCGGGGAGCTGTTTTTT	TRBJ2-2	TRBV20-1	TRBD1	many
CSASDRGTGYGYTF	TGCAGTGCTAGCGACAGGGGTACCGGGTATGGCTACACCTTC	TRBJ1-2	TRBV20-1	TRBD1	many
CASSRLSWETQYF	TGTGCCAGCAGCCGACTATCGTGGGAGACCCAGTACTTC	TRBJ2-5	TRBV7-6	.	.
CSAKAGTANTGELFF	TGCAGTGCCAAAGCCGGGACAGCGAACACCGGGGAGCTGTTTTTT	TRBJ2-2	TRBV20-1	TRBD1	many
CASSWGTGAITGELFF	TGCGCCAGCAGCTGGGGGACAGGGGCGATCACCGGGGAGCTGTTTTTT	TRBJ2-2	TRBV5-1	TRBD1	few
CASSLVYNEQFF	TGCGCCAGCAGCTTGGTATACAATGAGCAGTTCTTC	TRBJ2-1	TRBV5-1	.	many
CASSRDLFYNEQFF	TGTGCCAGCAGCCGAGACTTGTTCTACAATGAGCAGTTCTTC	TRBJ2-1	TRBV5-6	.	many
CSARVMNTQYF	TGCAGTGCTAGGGTAATGAATACGCAGTATTTT	TRBJ2-3	TRBV20-1	.	many
CASSRPPRPRTGEETQYF	TGTGCCAGCAGTCGTCCCCCCCGACCCCGGACAGGGGAAGAGACCCAGTACTTC	TRBJ2-5	TRBV21-1	.	many
CASGRPGTAISYEQYF	TGTGCCAGCGGACGGCCCGGGACAGCTATCTCCTACGAGCAGTACTTC	TRBJ2-7	TRBV12-3/TRBV12-4	TRBD1	.
CARKRPEYEQPQHF	TGTGCCCGTAAAAGACCGGAATATGAGCAGCCCCAGCATTTT	TRBJ1-5	TRBV25-1	.	many
CATSRDLANQAFF	TGTGCCACCAGCAGAGATCTGGCCAACCAAGCTTTCTTT	TRBJ1-1	TRBV15	.	many
CASIGSSGSPSNQPQHF	TGTGCCAGCATAGGTTCAAGTGGGTCGCCCAGCAATCAGCCCCAGCATTTT	TRBJ1-5	TRBV28	.	few
CASSADPMHRSGFQYF	TGTGCCAGCAGCGCCGACCCAATGCACCGGAGTGGGTTCCAGTACTTC	TRBJ2-5	TRBV7-9	.	few
CASSLDRNTGELFF	TGTGCCAGCAGTCTGGACAGGAACACCGGGGAGCTGTTTTTT	TRBJ2-2	TRBV6-1	.	many
CASSLLRASSSEKLFF	TGCGCCAGCAGCCTCCTCCGGGCCTCAAGCAGTGAAAAACTGTTTTTT	TRBJ1-4	TRBV4-1	.	.
CASSLGLGQETQYF	TGTGCCAGCAGCTTAGGACTTGGACAAGAGACCCAGTACTTC	TRBJ2-5	TRBV7-2	.	many
CASSQDQLKNYEQYF	TGCGCCAGCAGCCAAGACCAGCTGAAGAATTACGAGCAGTACTTC	TRBJ2-7	TRBV4-1	.	many
CSAHQAGSYEQYF	TGCAGTGCACACCAGGCCGGCTCCTACGAGCAGTACTTC	TRBJ2-7	TRBV20-1	.	many
CASSLRGLGGSSYEQYF	TGTGCCAGCAGCTTAAGAGGGTTGGGCGGGAGCTCCTACGAGCAGTACTTC	TRBJ2-7	TRBV7-2	TRBD2	.
CASSYHRDRDPYTEAFF	TGTGCCAGCAGCTACCATCGAGACAGGGATCCGTACACTGAAGCTTTCTTT	TRBJ1-1	TRBV12-3/TRBV12-4	TRBD1	few
CASSLKSRRPAYEQYF	TGTGCCAGCAGCTTGAAGTCCAGGCGTCCCGCCTACGAGCAGTACTTC	TRBJ2-7	TRBV5-4	.	many
CASSQAMRRVEGYTF	TGCGCCAGCAGCCAAGCAATGAGACGGGTGGAGGGCTACACCTTC	TRBJ1-2	TRBV4-1	.	.